This TCR beta chain was captured by sequencing in a study of T cell repertoires in cytomegalovirus infection. Study as a whole: Indications came from public TCR beta signatures; they pointed to CMV infection and to a matching HLA type. Study-level points and caveats: The ex vivo response was dominated by HLA-C-restricted CMV-specific TCR beta clonotypes.

Germline V gene data show CDR1 as SGHTA and CDR2 as FQGNSA. V shed 6 bases and J 4 bases; nucleotides not matched to a gene: 5. CDR3 length: 14 amino acids. TCRdb passed the reads through MiXCR, listing each CDR3 protein once. The data contain a few hundred thousand distinct CDR3 sequences, over 35% of them seen just once; the ten biggest clones take up about 48%. About this clonotype: Its antigen is still unknown.

The V gene is TRBV7-2, the J gene TRBJ2-5; 10 nucleotides agree with TRBD1. The sample consisted of cultured PBMCs, taken from culture after CMV antigen stimulation. This clonotype was obtained from a human donor in good health (CMV status not recorded). Some clones in this sample may be carry-over from other donors' samples. CDR3 region: CASSPDRGGETQYF. CDR3 DNA: TGTGCCAGCAGTCCGGACAGGGGGGGAGAGACCCAGTACTTC.